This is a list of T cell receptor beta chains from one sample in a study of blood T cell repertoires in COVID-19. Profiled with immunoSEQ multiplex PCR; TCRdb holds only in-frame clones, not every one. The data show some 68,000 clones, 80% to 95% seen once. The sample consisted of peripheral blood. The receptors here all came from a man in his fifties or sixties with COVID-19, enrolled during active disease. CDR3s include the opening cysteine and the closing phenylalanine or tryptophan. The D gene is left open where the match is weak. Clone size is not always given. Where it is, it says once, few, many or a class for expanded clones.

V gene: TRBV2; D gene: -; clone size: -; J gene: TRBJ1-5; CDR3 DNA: TGTGCCAGCGGCTCTGGGGGGGGCGTCAATCAGCCCCAGCATTTT; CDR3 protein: CASGSGGGVNQPQHF
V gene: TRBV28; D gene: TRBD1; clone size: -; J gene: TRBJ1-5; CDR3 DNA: TGTGCCAGCAGTTCGGACAGGACGGGTCGCAATCAGCCCCAGCATTTT; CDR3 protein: CASSSDRTGRNQPQHF
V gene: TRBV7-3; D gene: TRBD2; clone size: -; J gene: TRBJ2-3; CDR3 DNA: TGTGCCAGCAGCTTAGGGCTAGCGGGAGACCCAGATACGCAGTATTTT; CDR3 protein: CASSLGLAGDPDTQYF
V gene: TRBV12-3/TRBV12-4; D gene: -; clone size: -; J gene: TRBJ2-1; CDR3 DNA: TGTGCCAGCACCCCCTGGGGCAACAATGAGCAGTTCTTC; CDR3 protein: CASTPWGNNEQFF
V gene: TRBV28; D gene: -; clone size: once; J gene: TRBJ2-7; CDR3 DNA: TGTGCCAGCAGTTTACCGCCCAGGGGCGAGCAGTACTTC; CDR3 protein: CASSLPPRGEQYF
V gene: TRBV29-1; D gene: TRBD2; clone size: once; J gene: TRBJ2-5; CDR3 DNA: TGCTCGGGAAAAGGACTAGCGGGAGGAAATCAAGAGACCCAGTACTTC; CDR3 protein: CSGKGLAGGNQETQYF
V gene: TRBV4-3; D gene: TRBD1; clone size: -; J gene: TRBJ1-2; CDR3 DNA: TGCGCCAGCAGCCAGGGGCGGACAGGGCACTATGGCTACACCTTC; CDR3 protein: CASSQGRTGHYGYTF
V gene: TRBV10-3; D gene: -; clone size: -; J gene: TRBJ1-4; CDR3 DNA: TGTGCCATCAGTGAGGGGGAGGCTGAAAAACTGTTTTTT; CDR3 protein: CAISEGEAEKLFF
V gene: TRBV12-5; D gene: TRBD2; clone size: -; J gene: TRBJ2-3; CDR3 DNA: TGTGCTACGGCGGGAGGAACAGATACGCAGTATTTT; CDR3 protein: CATAGGTDTQYF
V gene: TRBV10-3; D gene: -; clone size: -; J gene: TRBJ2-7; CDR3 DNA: TGTGCCATCAAAAAAACAGGTGGATCCTACGAGCAGTACTTC; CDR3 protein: CAIKKTGGSYEQYF
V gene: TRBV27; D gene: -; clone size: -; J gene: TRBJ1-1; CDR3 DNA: TGTGCCAGCAGTTTTCGGGGGGCCCATGAAGCTTTCTTT; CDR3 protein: CASSFRGAHEAFF
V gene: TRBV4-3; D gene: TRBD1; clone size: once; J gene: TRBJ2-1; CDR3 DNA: TGCGCCAGCAGCCCTCGGGACAGGGGGTTGAGCGGGCACTACAATGAGCAGTTCTTC; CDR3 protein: CASSPRDRGLSGHYNEQFF
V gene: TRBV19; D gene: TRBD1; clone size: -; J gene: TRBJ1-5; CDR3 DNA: TGTGCCAGTGGACCGAGACAGGGGAATCAGCCCCAGCATTTT; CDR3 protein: CASGPRQGNQPQHF
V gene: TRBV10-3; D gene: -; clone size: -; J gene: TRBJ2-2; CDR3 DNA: TGTGCCATCAGTGAGTCACGGAGGACGGGCACCGGGGAGCTGTTTTTT; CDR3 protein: CAISESRRTGTGELFF
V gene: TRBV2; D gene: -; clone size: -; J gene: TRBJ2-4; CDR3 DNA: TGTGCCAGCAGTGAAGAGCCAGGGAAAAACATTCAGTACTTC; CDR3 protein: CASSEEPGKNIQYF
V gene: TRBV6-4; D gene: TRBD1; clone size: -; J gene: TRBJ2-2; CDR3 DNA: TGTGCCAGCAGCCCGGGACAGGGGCAGAACACCGGGGAGCTGTTTTTT; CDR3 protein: CASSPGQGQNTGELFF
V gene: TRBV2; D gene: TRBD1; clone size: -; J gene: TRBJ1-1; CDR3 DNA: TGTGCCAGCAGAGGGGACAGAGTGGACACTGAAGCTTTCTTT; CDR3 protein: CASRGDRVDTEAFF
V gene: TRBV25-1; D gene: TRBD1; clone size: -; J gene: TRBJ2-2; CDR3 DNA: TGTGCCAGCAGGTCCCGGACAGGGAACACCGGGGAGCTGTTTTTT; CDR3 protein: CASRSRTGNTGELFF
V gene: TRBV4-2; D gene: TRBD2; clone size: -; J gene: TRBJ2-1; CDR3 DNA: TGTGCCAGCAGCCAAGAGAGTAGCGGGAGGGCTGGCGATGAGCAGTTCTTC; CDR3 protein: CASSQESSGRAGDEQFF
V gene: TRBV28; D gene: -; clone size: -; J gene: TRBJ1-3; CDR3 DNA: TGTGCCAGCAGAGCTCCCGGAAACACCATATATTTT; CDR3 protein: CASRAPGNTIYF
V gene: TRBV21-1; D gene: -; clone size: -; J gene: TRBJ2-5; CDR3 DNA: TGTGCCAGCAGGTCCAGGGGGACCCAGGGAGAGACCCAGTACTTC; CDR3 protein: CASRSRGTQGETQYF
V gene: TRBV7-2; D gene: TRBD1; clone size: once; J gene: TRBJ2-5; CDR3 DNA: TGTGCCAGCACCCCCCAGAGACAGGGACAAGAGACCCAGTACTTC; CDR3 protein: CASTPQRQGQETQYF
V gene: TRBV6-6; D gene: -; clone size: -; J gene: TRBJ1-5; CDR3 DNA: TGTGCCAGCAGTCACGAAATGTCCGCGGGGGGCAGCCAGCCCCAGCATTTT; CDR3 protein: CASSHEMSAGGSQPQHF
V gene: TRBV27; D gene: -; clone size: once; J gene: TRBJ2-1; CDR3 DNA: TGTGCCAGCAGTTTATCGGGACAATCCTACAATGAGCAGTTCTTC; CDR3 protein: CASSLSGQSYNEQFF
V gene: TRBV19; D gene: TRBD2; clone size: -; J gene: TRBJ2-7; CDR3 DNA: TGTGCCAGTAGTATAGATGCGGGAGGCAACTCCTACGAGCAGTACTTC; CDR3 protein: CASSIDAGGNSYEQYF
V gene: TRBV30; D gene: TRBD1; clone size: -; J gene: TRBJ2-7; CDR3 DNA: TGTGCCTGGAAAGGTTTGGGACAGAGCTCCTACGAGCAGTACTTC; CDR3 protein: CAWKGLGQSSYEQYF
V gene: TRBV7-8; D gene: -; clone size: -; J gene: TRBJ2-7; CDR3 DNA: TGTGCCAGCAGCAGGTACCAGGGGATAAAGGACGAGCAGTACTTC; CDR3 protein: CASSRYQGIKDEQYF
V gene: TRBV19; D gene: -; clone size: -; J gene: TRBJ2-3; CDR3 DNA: TGTGCCAGTAGTAGGCAGGGAACAGATACGCAGTATTTT; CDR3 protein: CASSRQGTDTQYF
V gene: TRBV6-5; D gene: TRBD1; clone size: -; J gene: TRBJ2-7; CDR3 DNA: TGTGCCAGCAGCTTCCGGACAGGGCCCTACGAGCAGTACTTC; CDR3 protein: CASSFRTGPYEQYF
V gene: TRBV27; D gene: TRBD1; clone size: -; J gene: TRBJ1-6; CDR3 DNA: TGTGCCAGCAGTTTCGATGGGACAGGGGATAATTCACCCCTCCACTTT; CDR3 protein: CASSFDGTGDNSPLHF
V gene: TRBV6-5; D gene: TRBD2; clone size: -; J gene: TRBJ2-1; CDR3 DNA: TGTGCCAGCAGTCCCGGACTAGCGGGGTACAATGAGCAGTTCTTC; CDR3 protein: CASSPGLAGYNEQFF
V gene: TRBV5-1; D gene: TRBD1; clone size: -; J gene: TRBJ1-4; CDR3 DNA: TGCGCCAGCAGCGGGGGTTCAGGGGGGAACGAAAAACTGTTTTTT; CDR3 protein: CASSGGSGGNEKLFF
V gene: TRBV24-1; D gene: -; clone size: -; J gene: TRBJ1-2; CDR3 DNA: TGTGCCACCAGTGATTTCGGGAGTGGCTACACCTTC; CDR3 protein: CATSDFGSGYTF
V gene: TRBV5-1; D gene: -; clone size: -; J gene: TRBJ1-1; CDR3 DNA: TGCGCCAGCCGCACCGGGACACTTAACACTGAAGCTTTCTTT; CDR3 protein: CASRTGTLNTEAFF
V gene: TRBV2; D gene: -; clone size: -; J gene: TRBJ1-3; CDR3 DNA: TGTGCCAGCAGTGACCCGACATCCAGCTCTGGAAACACCATATATTTT; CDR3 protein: CASSDPTSSSGNTIYF
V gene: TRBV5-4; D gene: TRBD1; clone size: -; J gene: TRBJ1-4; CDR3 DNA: TGTGCCAGCAGCTCTCAGACAGGGGAGTCTGAAAAACTGTTTTTT; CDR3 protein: CASSSQTGESEKLFF
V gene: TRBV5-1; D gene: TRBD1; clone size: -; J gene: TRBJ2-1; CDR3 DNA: TGCGCCAGCAGCTTCGGACAGGGCGGGTACAATGAGCAGTTCTTC; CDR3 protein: CASSFGQGGYNEQFF
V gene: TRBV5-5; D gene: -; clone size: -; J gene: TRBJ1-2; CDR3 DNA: TGTGCCAGCAGCTTGGATCCAGGGCCCTATGGCTACACCTTC; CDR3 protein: CASSLDPGPYGYTF
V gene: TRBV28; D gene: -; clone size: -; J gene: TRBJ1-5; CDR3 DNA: TGTGCCAGCAGCTACTACGAGCAAGCGGTGGGCAATCAGCCCCAGCATTTT; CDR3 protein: CASSYYEQAVGNQPQHF
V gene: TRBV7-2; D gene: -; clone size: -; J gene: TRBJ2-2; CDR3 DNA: TGTGCCAGCAGCTTAGGGAGGCGGACGAACACCGGGGAGCTGTTTTTT; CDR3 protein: CASSLGRRTNTGELFF
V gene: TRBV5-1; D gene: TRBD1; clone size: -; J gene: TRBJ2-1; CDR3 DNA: TGCGCCAGCAGCTTGGGCAGGGGGAGCAATGAGCAGTTCTTC; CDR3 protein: CASSLGRGSNEQFF
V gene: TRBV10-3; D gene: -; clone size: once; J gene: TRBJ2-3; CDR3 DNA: TGTGCCATCCGTAGCGCTGAGGCTTTGGATACGCAGTATTTT; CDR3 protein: CAIRSAEALDTQYF
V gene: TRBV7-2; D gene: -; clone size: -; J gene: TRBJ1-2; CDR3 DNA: TGTGCCAGCTCCCTTGACTCATTCGGCTATGGCTACACCTTC; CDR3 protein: CASSLDSFGYGYTF
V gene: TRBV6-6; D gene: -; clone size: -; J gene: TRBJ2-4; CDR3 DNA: TGTGCCAGCAGTTACTCGAGGATTGAAAACATTCAGTACTTC; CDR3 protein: CASSYSRIENIQYF
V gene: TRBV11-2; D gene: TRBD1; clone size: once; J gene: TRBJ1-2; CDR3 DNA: TGTGCCAGCAGCTCCTGGGGACAGGGCAACTATGGCTACACCTTC; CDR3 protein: CASSSWGQGNYGYTF
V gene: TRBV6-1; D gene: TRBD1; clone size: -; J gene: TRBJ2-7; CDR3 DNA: TGTGCCAGCAGTGAACTCGGCAGGGGGAATCAAGGCGAGCAGTACTTC; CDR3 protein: CASSELGRGNQGEQYF
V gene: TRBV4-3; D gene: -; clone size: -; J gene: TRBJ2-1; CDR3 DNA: TGCGCCAGCAGCCAAATTGTCCGACTGACCTACAATGAGCAGTTCTTC; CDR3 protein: CASSQIVRLTYNEQFF
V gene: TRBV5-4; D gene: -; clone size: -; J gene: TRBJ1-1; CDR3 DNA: TGTGCCAGCAGCACCGGACAGGAAGCTTTCTTT; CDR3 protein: CASSTGQEAFF
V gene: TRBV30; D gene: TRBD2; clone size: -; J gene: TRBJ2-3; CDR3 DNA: TGTGCCTGGAGTAGGGCGGGAGGGCCTTCAGATACGCAGTATTTT; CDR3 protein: CAWSRAGGPSDTQYF
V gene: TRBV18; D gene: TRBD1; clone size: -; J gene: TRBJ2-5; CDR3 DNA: TGTGCCAGCTCACCCCGCGAGGACAGGGGCGAGACCCAGTACTTC; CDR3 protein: CASSPREDRGETQYF